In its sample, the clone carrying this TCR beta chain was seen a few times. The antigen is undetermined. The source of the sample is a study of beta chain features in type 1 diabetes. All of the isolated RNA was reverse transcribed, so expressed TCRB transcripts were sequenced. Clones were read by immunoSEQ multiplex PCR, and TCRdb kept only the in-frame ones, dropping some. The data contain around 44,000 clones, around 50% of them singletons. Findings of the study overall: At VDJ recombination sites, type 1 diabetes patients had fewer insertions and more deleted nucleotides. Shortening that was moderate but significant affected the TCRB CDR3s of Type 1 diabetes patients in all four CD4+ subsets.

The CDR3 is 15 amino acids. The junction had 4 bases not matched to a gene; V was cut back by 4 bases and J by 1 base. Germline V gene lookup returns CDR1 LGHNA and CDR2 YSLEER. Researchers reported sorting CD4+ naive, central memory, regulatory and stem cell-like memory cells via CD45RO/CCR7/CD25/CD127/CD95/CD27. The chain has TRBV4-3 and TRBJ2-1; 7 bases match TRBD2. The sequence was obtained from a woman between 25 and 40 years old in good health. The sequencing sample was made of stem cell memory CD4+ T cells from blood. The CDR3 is CASSPTSLSYNEQFF. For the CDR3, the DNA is TGCGCCAGCAGCCCGACTAGCTTGTCCTACAATGAGCAGTTCTTC.